This TCR beta chain came from a study of shared clonotypes between healthy human individuals. Study-wide results and limits: An effect of sequencing depth on clonotype sharing among donors was expected.

Some clones are missing from TCRdb's copy, which holds only in-frame ones; the method was immunoSEQ multiplex PCR. The sample records fewer than 1.8 million clones, approximately 98.5% being singletons. Regarding this clone: No antigen is known for it.

Sequencing input: naive CD4+ T cells sorted from blood. Subset: CD45RA+ positively selected. The receptor's source is a man aged 30-40 years in good health.

The CDR3 sequence is CASRLDGTHQYF. In DNA form, the CDR3 reads TGTGCCAGCAGGTTAGACGGCACTCACCAGTACTTC. V and J are TRBV2 and TRBJ2-7; D is unclear. The CDR3 totals 12 residues. The V end was cut by 6 bases, the J end by 10 bases, with 16 bases between. Germline CDR1 reads SNHLY; CDR2 reads FYNNEI.